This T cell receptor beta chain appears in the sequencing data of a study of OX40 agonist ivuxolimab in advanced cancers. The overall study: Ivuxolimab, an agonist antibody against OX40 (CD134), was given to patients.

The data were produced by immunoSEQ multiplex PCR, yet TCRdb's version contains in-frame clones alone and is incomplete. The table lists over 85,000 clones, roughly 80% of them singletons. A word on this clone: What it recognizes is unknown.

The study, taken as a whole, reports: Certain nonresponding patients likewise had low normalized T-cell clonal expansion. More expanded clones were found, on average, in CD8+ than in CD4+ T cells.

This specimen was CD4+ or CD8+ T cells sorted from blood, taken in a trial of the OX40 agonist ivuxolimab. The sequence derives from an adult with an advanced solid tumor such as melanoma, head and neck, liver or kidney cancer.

The CDR3: CASSPHPKQYF. The CDR3 nucleotides are TGCGCCAGCAGCCCCCATCCCAAGCAGTACTTC. The genes are TRBV4-3 and TRBJ2-7; D unresolved. Germline-derived CDR1 and CDR2 are LGHNA and YSLEER. This CDR3 contains 11 residues. V lost 4 bases, J lost 8 bases, and 9 bases lay in between.